This TCR beta chain was profiled in a study of blood T cells in healthy people across ages. On this clonotype: Its antigen is still unknown. One junction end disagrees with the germline gene, perhaps due to a read error.

Findings and limits, study-wide: There was no known CMV status for donors, so expanded clonotype changes were possibly confounded. PBMCs were not sorted, which prevented a conclusive comparison of naive versus antigen-experienced cells.

Each sample yielded at least 6 micrograms of PBMC total RNA. This CDR3 has 12 residues. Germline assignment: CDR1 DFQATT and CDR2 SNEGSKA (reference sequence). Through a sample-barcoded 5' primer and a J-beta primer mix, a second PCR was run for roughly 6 to 11 cycles. Each cDNA was tagged by a template-switch adaptor containing 12 random nucleotides. Each CDR3 protein gets one entry after TCRdb re-called the 5' RACE reads with MiXCR. The data contain approximately 800,000 distinct CDR3 sequences, roughly 53% of them singletons. The TCR originated in a man older than 75 in good health. Sequencing was performed on blood. The chain has TRBV20-1 and TRBJ2-5; the D is unclear. The CDR3 nucleotides are TGCAGTGCTAGAGGTGCTAAAGAGATCCAGTACTTC. The encoded protein is CSARGAKEIQYF.